This TCR beta chain was recorded in a study of Ad26.COV2.S vaccination and SARS-CoV-2 variants. Germline V gives CDR1 KGHSH, CDR2 LQKENI. V was cut by 2 bases and J by 4 bases, with 11 bases left in between. CDR3 length: 15 amino acids. Assay: immunoSEQ multiplex PCR; the TCRdb copy retains only in-frame clones and omits some. The sample holds 350,000 to 500,000 clones, around 91% seen once. As to treatment: some 20 received Ad26.COV2.S at low or high dose, single or two shots; roughly five received placebo; per-sample allocation not given. Material that was analyzed had been drawn on day 63 after the first vaccine or placebo injection.

V usage is TRBV18 and J usage is TRBJ2-2; D is ambiguous. This sample comprised peripheral blood, obtained in a trial of Ad26.COV2.S vaccine versus placebo. The receptor's source is a person between 18 and 65 years old who received the Ad26.COV2.S COVID-19 vaccine or a placebo. This CDR3 is CASSPSGFGTGELFF. The CDR3 bases are TGTGCCAGCTCACCATCAGGTTTCGGCACCGGGGAGCTGTTTTTT. Supplemented by reference TRBV18 and TRBJ2-2, the full variable domain reads NAGVMQNPRHLVRRRGQEARLRCSPMKGHSHVYWYRQLPEEGLKFMVYLQKENIIDESGMPKERFSAEFPKEGPSILRIQQVVRGDSAAYFCASSPSGFGTGELFFGEGSRLTVL.